This TCR beta chain was sequenced for a study of shared clonotypes between healthy human individuals. Whole-study results and caveats: Non-shared clonotypes were found to have lower generation probabilities than the clonotypes that were shared by all four of the sorted-subset donors. Large sequencing depth failed to make sorted-subset sequencing complete, rarefaction showed. The sharing of roughly 5% of naive CD4 clonotypes was seen across a few donors.

Naive CD4+ cells were CD45RA-selected; the remaining cells were memory. Sequenced by immunoSEQ multiplex PCR; TCRdb stores in-frame clones only, minus some. The sample has 150,000 to 200,000 clones; over 50% are singletons. The CDR3 loop spans 13 amino acids. Germline trimming cut 6 bases from V and 7 bases from J; bases unmatched to any gene: 6. Germline values: CDR1 MNHNS, CDR2 SASEGT. This clone was observed at least ten times. No antigen is known for it. The chain employs TRBV6-1 and TRBJ1-5, with 7 positions matching TRBD1. What was sequenced was memory CD4+ T cells sorted from blood. Subset of the sample: CD45RA-negative fraction. The sequence came from a young man in good health. The CDR3 is CASSTGVTQPQHF. DNA of the CDR3: TGTGCCAGCAGCACAGGGGTTACCCAGCCCCAGCATTTT.